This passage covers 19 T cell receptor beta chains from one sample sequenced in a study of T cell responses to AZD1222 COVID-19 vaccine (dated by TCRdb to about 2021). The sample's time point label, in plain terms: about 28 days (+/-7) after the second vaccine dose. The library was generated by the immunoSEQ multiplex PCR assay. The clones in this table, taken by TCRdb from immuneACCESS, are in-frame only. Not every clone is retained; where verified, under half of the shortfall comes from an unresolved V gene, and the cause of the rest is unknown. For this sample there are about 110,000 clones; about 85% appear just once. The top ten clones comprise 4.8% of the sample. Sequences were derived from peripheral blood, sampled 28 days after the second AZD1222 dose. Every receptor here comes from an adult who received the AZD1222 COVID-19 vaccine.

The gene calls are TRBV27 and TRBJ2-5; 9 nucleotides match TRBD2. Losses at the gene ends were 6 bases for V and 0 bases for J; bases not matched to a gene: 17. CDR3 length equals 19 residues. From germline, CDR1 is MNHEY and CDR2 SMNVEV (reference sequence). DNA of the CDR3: TGTGCCAGCAGCCGAAGAGCGGGGGGCCGGCGAGGGTACCAAGAGACCCAGTACTTC. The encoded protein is CASSRRAGGRRGYQETQYF.

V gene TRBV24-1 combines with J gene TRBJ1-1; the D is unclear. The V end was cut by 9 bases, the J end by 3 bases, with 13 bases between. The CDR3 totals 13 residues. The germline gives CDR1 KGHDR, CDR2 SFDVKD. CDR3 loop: CATLSNGDTEAFF. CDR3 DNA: TGTGCCACCCTGAGCAATGGGGACACTGAAGCTTTCTTT.

This CDR3 is CASSQDPASNEQFF. In DNA, the CDR3 is TGCGCCAGCAGCCAAGACCCGGCCAGCAATGAGCAGTTCTTC. This chain joins TRBV4-3 and TRBJ2-1; D remains unclear. Germline CDR1 and CDR2: LGHNA and YSLEER. V gave up 0 bases and J gave up 6 bases, with 9 bases separating them. The CDR3 contains 14 residues.

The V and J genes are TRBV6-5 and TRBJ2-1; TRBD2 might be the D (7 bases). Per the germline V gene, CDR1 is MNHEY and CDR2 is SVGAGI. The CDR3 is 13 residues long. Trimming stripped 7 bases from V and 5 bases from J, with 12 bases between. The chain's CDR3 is CASNRGGNNEQFF. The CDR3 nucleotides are TGTGCCAGCAATAGGGGGGGGAACAATGAGCAGTTCTTC.

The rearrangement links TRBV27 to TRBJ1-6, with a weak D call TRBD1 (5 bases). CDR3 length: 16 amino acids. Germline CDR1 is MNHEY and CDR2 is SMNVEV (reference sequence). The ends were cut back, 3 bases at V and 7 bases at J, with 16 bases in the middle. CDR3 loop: CASSLSGGSWNSPLHF. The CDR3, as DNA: TGTGCCAGCAGTTTGAGTGGGGGGTCCTGGAATTCACCCCTCCACTTT.

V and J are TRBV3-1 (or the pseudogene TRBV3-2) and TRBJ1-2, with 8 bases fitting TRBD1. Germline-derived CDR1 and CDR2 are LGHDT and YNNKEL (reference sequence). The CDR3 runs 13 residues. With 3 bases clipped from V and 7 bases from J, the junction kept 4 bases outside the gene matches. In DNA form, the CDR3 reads TGTGCCAGCAGCCAGTCGCAGGGGGCTGGCTACACCTTC. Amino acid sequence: CASSQSQGAGYTF.

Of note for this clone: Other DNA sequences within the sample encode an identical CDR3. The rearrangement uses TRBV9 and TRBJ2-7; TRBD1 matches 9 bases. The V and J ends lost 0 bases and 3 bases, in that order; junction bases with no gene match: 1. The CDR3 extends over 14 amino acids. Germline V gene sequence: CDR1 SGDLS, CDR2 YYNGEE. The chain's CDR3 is CASSVADRGYEQYF. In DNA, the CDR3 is TGTGCCAGCAGCGTAGCGGACAGGGGCTACGAGCAGTACTTC.

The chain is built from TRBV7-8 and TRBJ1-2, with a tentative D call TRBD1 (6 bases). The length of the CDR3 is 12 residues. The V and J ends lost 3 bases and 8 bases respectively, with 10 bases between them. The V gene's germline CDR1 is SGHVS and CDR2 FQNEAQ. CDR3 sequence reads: CASSFPGEGYTF. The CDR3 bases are TGTGCCAGCAGCTTCCCAGGGGAAGGCTACACCTTC.

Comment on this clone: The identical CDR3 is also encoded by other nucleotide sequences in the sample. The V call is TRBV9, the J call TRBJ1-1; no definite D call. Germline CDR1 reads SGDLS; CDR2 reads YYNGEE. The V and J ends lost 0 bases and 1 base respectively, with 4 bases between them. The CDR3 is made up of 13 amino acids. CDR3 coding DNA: TGTGCCAGCAGCGTAGGGTCGAACACTGAAGCTTTCTTT. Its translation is CASSVGSNTEAFF.

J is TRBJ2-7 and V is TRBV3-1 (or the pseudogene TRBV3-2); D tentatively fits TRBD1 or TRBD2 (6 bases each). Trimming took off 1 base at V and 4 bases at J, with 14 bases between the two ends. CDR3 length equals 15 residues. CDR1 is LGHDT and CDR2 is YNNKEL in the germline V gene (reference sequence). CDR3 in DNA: TGTGCCAGCAGCCAAGGTATGGGGGGCCGATACGAGCAGTACTTC. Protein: CASSQGMGGRYEQYF.

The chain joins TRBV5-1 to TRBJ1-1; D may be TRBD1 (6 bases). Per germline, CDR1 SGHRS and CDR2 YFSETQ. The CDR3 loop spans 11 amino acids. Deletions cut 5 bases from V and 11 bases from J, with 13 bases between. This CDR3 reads CASRDGQIAFF. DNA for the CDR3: TGCGCCAGCAGAGACGGACAGATTGCTTTCTTT.

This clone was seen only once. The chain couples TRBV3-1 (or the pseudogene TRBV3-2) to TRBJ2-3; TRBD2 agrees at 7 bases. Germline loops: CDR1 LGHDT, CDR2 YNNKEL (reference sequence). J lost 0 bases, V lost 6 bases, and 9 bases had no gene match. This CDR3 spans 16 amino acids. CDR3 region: CASRLSRGVSTDTQYF. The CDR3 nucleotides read TGTGCCAGCAGACTATCCCGGGGGGTTAGCACAGATACGCAGTATTTT.

The CDR3 coding sequence is TGTGCCAGTAGACCCCCCGGACAGGGATCGGGTGAAAAACTGTTTTTT. Its protein product is CASRPPGQGSGEKLFF. This chain links TRBV19 with TRBJ1-4, with 8 bases aligning to TRBD1. V was pared by 6 bases and J by 7 bases, with 13 bases of the junction left unmatched. CDR1 is LNHDA, CDR2 SQIVND, per germline (reference sequence). CDR3 length: 16 amino acids.

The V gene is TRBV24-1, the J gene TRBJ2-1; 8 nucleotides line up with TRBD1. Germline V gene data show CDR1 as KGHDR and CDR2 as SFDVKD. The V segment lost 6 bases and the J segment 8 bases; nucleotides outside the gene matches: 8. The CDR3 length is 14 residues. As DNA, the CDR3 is TGTGCCACCAGTCCGGGACAGGAAGGGTATGAGCAGTTCTTC. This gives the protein CATSPGQEGYEQFF.

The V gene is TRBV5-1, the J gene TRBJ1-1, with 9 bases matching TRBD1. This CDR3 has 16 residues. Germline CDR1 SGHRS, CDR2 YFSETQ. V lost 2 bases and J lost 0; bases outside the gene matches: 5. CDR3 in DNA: TGCGCCAGCAGCTTTTTACAGGGGGCTGTGAACACTGAAGCTTTCTTT. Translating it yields CASSFLQGAVNTEAFF. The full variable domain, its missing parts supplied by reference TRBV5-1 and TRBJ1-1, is KAGVTQTPRYLIKTRGQQVTLSCSPISGHRSVSWYQQTPGQGLQFLFEYFSETQRNKGNFPGRFSGRQFSNSRSEMNVSTLELGDSALYLCASSFLQGAVNTEAFFGQGTRLTVV.

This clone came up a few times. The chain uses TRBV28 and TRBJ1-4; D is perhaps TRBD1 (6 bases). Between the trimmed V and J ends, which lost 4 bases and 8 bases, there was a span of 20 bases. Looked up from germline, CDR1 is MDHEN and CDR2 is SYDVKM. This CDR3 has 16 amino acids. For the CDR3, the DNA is TGTGCCAGCAGTTCCCCCTCAGGGGTATATGTGGAAAAACTGTTTTTT. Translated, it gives CASSSPSGVYVEKLFF.

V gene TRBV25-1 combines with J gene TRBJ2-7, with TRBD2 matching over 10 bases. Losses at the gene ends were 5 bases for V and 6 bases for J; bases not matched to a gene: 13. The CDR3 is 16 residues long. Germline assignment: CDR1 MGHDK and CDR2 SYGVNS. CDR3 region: CASSPWGASGGIEQYF. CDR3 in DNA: TGTGCCAGCAGTCCCTGGGGGGCTAGCGGGGGCATCGAGCAGTACTTC.

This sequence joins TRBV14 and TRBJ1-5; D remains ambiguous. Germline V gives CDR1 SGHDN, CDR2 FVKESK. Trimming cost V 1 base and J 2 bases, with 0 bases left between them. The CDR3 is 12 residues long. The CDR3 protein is CASSQGNQPQHF. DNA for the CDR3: TGTGCCAGCAGCCAAGGCAATCAGCCCCAGCATTTT.

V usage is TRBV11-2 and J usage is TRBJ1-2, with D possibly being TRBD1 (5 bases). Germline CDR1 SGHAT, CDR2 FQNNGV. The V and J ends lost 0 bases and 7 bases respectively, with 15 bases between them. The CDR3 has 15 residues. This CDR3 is CASSLDPRVGAGYTF. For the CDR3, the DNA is TGTGCCAGCAGCTTAGACCCCCGGGTTGGGGCTGGCTACACCTTC.